The source of this T cell receptor (beta chain) is a study of Graves' ophthalmopathy and Graves' hyperthyroidism. Study-wide findings and caveats: The model predicted ophthalmopathy progression with around 69% sensitivity and 72% to 85% specificity. The majority of expanded thyroid clonotypes above 0.001 frequency also occurred in blood.

This clonotype was picked up many times. What it recognizes is unknown. Exclusion applied to patients with other autoimmune diseases, uncontrolled infections, pregnancy or lactation. RNA transcripts yielded amplified TCR beta CDR3 regions. Investigators did first-round RT-PCR with HTBI primers, then second-round multiplex PCR. One entry per CDR3 protein, called by TCRdb with MiXCR from the multiplex PCR reads. Of approximately 460,000 distinct CDR3 sequences detected, approximately 15% appear once; the ten largest clones hold 9.8%. The CDR3 contains 15 residues. Germline V gene sequence: CDR1 SEHNR, CDR2 FQNEAQ (reference sequence). V gave up 7 bases and J gave up 4 bases; unmatched junction bases: 11.

Sample: blood. The chain recombines TRBV7-9 with TRBJ2-7; TRBD1 matches at 9 bases. The receptor's source is a woman in her twenties or thirties with Graves' ophthalmopathy. CDR3 sequence: CASTSHRGQLYEQYF. DNA for the CDR3: TGTGCCAGCACCAGTCACAGGGGGCAATTGTACGAGCAGTACTTC.